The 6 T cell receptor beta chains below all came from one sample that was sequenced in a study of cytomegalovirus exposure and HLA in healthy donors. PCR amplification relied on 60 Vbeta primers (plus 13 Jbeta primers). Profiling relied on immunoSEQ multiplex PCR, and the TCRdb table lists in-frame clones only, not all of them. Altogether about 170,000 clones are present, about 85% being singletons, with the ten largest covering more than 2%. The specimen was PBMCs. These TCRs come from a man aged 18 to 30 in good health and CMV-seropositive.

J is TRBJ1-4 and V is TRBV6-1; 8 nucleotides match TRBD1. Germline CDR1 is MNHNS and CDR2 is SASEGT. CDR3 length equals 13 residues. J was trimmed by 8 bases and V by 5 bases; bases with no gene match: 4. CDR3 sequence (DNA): TGTGCCAGCAGTCTGACAGGGGCCGAAAAACTGTTTTTT. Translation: CASSLTGAEKLFF.

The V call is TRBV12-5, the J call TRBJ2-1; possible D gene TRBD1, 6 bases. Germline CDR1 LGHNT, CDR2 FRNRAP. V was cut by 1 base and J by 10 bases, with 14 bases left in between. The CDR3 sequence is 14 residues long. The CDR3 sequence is CASGLGDIPREQFF. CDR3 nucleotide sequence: TGTGCTAGTGGTTTGGGGGACATTCCCCGGGAGCAGTTCTTC.

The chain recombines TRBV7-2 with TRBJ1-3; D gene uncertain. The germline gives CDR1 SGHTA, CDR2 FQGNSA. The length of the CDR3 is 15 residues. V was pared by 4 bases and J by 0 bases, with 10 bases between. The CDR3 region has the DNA TGTGCCAGCAGCTCCGACTCAAGCTCTGGAAACACCATATATTTT. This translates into CASSSDSSSGNTIYF.

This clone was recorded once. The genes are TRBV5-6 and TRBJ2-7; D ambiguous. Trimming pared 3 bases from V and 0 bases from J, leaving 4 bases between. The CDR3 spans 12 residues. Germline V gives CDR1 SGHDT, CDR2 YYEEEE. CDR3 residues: CASSSNSYEQYF. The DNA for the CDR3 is TGTGCCAGCAGCTCCAACTCCTACGAGCAGTACTTC.

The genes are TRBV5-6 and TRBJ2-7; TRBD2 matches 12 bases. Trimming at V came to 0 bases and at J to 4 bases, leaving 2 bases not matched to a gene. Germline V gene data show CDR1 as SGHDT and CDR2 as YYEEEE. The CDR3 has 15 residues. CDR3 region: CASSLGLAGEYEQYF. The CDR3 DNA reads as TGTGCCAGCAGCTTGGGACTAGCGGGAGAATACGAGCAGTACTTC.

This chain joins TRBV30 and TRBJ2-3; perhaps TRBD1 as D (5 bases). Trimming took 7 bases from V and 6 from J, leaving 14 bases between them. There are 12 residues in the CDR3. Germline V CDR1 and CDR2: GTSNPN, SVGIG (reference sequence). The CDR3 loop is CASRARSDTQYF. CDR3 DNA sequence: TGTGCCTCCAGGGCCAGGAGTGATACGCAGTATTTT. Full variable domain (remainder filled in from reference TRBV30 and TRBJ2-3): SQTIHQWPATLVQPVGSPLSLECTVEGTSNPNLYWYRQAAGRGLQLLFYSVGIGQISSEVPQNLSASRPQDRQFILSSKKLLLSDSGFYLCASRARSDTQYFGPGTRLTVL.